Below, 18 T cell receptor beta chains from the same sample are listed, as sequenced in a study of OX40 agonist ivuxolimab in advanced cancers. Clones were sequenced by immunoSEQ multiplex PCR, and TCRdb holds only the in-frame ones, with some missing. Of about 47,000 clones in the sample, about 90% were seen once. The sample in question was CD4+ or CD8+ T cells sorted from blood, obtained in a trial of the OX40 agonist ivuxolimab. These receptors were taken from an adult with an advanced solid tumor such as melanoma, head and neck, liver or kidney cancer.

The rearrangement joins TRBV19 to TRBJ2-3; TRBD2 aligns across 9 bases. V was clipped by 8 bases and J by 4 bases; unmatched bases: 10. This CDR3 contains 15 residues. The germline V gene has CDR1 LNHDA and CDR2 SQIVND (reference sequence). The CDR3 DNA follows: TGTGCCAGTTCAAGACTAGCGGCCCGTTCAGATACGCAGTATTTT. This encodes CASSRLAARSDTQYF.

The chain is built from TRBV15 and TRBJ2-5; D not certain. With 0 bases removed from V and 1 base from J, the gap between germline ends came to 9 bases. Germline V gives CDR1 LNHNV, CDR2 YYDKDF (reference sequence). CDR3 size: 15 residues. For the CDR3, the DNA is TGTGCCACCAGCAGAGATGTACAGATCCAAGAGACCCAGTACTTC. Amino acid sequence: CATSRDVQIQETQYF.

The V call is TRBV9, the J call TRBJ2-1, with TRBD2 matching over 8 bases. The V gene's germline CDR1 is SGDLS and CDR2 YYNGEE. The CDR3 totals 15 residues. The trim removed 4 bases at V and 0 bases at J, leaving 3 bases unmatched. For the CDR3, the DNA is TGTGCCAGCAGCCCCAGCGGGAGCTCCTACAATGAGCAGTTCTTC. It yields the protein CASSPSGSSYNEQFF.

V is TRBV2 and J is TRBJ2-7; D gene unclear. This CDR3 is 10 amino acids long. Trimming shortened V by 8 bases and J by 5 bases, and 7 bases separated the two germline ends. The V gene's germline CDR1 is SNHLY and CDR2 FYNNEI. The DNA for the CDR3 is TGTGCCAGCGGCGACGACGAGCAGTACTTC. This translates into CASGDDEQYF.

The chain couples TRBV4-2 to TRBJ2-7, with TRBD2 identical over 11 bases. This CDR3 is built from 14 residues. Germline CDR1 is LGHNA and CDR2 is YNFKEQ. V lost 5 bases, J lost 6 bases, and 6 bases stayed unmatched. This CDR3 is CASSLAGGRSEQYF. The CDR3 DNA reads TGTGCCAGCAGCTTAGCGGGAGGGCGGAGCGAGCAGTACTTC.

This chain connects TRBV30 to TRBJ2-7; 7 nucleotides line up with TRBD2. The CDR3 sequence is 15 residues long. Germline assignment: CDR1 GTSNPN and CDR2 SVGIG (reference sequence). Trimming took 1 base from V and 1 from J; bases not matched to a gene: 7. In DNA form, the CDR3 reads TGTGCCTGGAGTGCGTCCGGGACTATTTCCTACGAGCAGTACTTC. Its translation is CAWSASGTISYEQYF.

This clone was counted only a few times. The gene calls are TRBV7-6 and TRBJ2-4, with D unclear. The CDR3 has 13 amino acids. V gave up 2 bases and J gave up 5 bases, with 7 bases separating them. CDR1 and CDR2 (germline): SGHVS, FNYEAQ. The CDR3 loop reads CASSLNRENIQYF. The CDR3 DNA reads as TGTGCCAGCAGCTTAAACAGAGAAAACATTCAGTACTTC.

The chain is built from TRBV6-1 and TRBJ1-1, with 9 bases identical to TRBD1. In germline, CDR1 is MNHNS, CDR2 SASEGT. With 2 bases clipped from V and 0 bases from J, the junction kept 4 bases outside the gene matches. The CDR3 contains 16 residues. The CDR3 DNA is TGTGCCAGCAGTGAACTTACAGGGGGCATGAACACTGAAGCTTTCTTT. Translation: CASSELTGGMNTEAFF.

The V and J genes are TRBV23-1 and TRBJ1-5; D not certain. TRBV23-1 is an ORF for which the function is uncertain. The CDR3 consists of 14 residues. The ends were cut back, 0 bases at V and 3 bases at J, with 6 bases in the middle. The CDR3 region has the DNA TGCGCCAGCAGTCAATCCGGGGACAATCAGCCCCAGCATTTT. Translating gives CASSQSGDNQPQHF.

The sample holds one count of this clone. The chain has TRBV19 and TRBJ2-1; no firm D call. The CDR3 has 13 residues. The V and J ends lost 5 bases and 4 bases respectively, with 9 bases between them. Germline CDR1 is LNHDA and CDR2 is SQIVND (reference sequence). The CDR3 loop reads CASSDGAYNEQFF. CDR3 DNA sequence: TGTGCCAGTAGTGACGGAGCATACAATGAGCAGTTCTTC.

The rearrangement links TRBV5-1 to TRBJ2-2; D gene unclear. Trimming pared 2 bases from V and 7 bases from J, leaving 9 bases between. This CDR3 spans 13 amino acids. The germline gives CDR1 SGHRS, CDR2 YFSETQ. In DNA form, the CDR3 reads TGCGCCAGCAGCTTCAATGGATTCGGGGAGCTGTTTTTT. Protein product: CASSFNGFGELFF.

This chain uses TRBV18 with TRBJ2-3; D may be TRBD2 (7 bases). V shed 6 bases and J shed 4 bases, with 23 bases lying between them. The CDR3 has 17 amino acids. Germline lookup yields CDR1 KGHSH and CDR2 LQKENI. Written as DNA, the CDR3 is TGTGCCAGCTCTCTCGCCCCCGCCGGCGGGGGCCCAGATACGCAGTATTTT. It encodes CASSLAPAGGGPDTQYF.

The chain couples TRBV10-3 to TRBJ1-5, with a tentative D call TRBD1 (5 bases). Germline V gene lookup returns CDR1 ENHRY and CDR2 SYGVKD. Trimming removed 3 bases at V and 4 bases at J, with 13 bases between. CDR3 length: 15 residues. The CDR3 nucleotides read TGTGCCATCAGTGAAGAGTGGGGGAAAAATCAGCCCCAGCATTTT. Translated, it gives CAISEEWGKNQPQHF.

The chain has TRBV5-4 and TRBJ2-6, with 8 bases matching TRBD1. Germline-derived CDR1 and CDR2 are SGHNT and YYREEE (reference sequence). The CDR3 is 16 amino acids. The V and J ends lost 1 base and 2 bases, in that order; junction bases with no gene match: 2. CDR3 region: CASSLTGGPGANVLTF. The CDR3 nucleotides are TGTGCCAGCAGCTTGACAGGGGGACCTGGGGCCAACGTCCTGACTTTC.

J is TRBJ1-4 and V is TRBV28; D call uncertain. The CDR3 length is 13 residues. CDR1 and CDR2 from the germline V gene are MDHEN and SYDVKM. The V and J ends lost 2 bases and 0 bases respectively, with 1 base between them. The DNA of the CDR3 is TGTGCCAGCAGTTTACCAACTAATGAAAAACTGTTTTTT. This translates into CASSLPTNEKLFF. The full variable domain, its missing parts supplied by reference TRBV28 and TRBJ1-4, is DVKVTQSSRYLVKRTGEKVFLECVQDMDHENMFWYRQDPGLGLRLIYFSYDVKMKEKGDIPEGYSVSREKKERFSLILESASTNQTSMYLCASSLPTNEKLFFGSGTQLSVL.

This CDR3 reads CASSLEPGGNYEQYF. For the CDR3, the DNA is TGCGCCAGCAGCTTGGAACCAGGGGGCAACTACGAGCAGTACTTC. The gene calls are TRBV5-1 and TRBJ2-7, with TRBD1 identical over 8 bases. V lost 0 bases and J lost 3; bases outside the gene matches: 5. The CDR3 length is 15 residues. Germline CDR1 reads SGHRS; CDR2 reads YFSETQ.

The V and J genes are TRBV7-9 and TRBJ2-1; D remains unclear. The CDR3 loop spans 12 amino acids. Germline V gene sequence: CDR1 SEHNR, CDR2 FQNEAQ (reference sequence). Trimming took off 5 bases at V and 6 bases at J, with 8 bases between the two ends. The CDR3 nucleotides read TGTGCCAGCAGCCTACCCGGCAATGAGCAGTTCTTC. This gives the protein CASSLPGNEQFF.

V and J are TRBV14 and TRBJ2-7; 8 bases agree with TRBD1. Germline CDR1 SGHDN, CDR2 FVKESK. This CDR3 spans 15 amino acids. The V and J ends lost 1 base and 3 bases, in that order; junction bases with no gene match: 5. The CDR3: CASSQGGTGHYEQYF. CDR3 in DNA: TGTGCCAGCAGCCAAGGCGGGACAGGACACTACGAGCAGTACTTC.